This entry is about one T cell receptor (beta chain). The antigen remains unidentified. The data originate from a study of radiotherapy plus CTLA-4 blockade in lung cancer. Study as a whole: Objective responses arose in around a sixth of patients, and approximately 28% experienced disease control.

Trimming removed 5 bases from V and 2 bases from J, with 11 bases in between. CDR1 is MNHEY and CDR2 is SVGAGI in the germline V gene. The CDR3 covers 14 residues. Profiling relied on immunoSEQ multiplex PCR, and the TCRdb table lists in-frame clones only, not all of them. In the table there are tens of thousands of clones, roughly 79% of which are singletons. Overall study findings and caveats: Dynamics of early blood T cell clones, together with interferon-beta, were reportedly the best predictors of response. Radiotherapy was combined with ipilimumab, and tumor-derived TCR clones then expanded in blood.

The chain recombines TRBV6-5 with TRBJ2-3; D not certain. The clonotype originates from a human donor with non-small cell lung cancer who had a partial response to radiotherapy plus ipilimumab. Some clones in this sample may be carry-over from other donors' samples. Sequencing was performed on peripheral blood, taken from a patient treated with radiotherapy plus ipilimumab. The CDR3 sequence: CASSAVTITDTQYF. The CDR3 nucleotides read TGTGCCAGCAGTGCGGTAACAATCACAGATACGCAGTATTTT.